A single sample gave rise to the 5 T cell receptor beta chains below, sequenced in a study of blood T cell repertoires in COVID-19. Sequencing was performed with immunoSEQ multiplex PCR; in TCRdb, only in-frame clones are kept and a portion is missing. The profile shows roughly 100,000 clones, 80% to 90% of them singletons. The sequenced material came from peripheral blood. Receptor source: a human donor in a cohort sampled during active COVID-19.

The chain combines TRBV6-2 or TRBV6-3 with TRBJ2-7; maybe TRBD1 (6 bases). Germline CDR1 is MNHEY and CDR2 is SVGEGT. This CDR3 comprises 13 residues. Trimming cost V 4 bases and J 3 bases, with 10 bases left between them. This CDR3 is CASSSTGVYEQYF. DNA of the CDR3: TGTGCCAGCAGTTCGACAGGTGTCTACGAGCAGTACTTC.

This clone was found once. The rearrangement links TRBV7-9 to TRBJ2-7, with a possible D match to TRBD2 (7 bases). Germline lookup yields CDR1 SEHNR and CDR2 FQNEAQ (reference sequence). V lost 4 bases to trimming and J lost 0 bases, with 13 bases between them. This CDR3 has 15 amino acids. CDR3 coding DNA: TGTGCCAGCAGCTCGGGGGGCGGGAGCTCCTACGAGCAGTACTTC. Translating gives CASSSGGGSSYEQYF.

This sequence joins TRBV27 and TRBJ1-2; the match to TRBD1 covers 9 bases. This CDR3 region has 14 residues. The V gene end was trimmed by 6 bases and the J gene end by 7 bases; junction bases not matched to a gene: 9. Germline lookup yields CDR1 MNHEY and CDR2 SMNVEV (reference sequence). The CDR3: CASSADRGISGYTF. Here the CDR3 DNA reads TGTGCCAGCAGCGCTGACAGGGGGATCAGTGGCTACACCTTC.

The V gene is TRBV7-7, the J gene TRBJ2-5; 8 bases line up with TRBD2. V gave up 2 bases and J gave up 5 bases; unmatched junction bases: 4. This CDR3 region has 14 residues. Germline V lookup: CDR1 SSHAT, CDR2 FNYEAQ (reference sequence). CDR3: CASSLRGGRETQYF. As DNA, the CDR3 is TGTGCCAGCAGCTTACGGGGGGGGCGGGAGACCCAGTACTTC.

The gene calls are TRBV7-5 and TRBJ2-1; TRBD2 is the table's D call, not checked against the DNA. TRBV7-5 is annotated as a pseudogene. The CDR3 runs 16 residues. CDR3 protein: CARSRHRESSYNEQFF. For the CDR3, the DNA is TGTGCCAGAAGCCGCCATCGGGAGAGCTCCTACAATGAGCAGTTCTTC.